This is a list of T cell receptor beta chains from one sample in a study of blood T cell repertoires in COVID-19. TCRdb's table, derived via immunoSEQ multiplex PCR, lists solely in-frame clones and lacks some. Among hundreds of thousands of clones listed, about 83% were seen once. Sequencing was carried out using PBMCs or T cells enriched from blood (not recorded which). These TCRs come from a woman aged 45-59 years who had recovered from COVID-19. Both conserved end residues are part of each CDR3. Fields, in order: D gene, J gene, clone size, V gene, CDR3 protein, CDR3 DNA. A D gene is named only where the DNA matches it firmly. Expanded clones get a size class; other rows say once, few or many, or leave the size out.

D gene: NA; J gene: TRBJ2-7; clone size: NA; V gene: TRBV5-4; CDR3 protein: CASSLGSGVPYEQYF; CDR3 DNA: TGTGCCAGCAGCTTGGGGTCAGGGGTCCCCTACGAGCAGTACTTC
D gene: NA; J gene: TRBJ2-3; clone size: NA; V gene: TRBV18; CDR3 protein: CASSPSYYTDTQYF; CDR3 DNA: TGTGCCAGCTCACCATCCTACTACACAGATACGCAGTATTTT
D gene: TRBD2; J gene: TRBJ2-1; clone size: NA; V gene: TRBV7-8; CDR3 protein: CASSLEGVTSGGYNEQFF; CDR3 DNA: TGTGCCAGCAGCTTAGAAGGGGTCACTAGCGGGGGGTACAATGAGCAGTTCTTC
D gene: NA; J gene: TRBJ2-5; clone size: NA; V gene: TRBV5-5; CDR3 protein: CASSLGPGAQETQYF; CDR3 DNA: TGTGCCAGCAGCTTGGGCCCAGGGGCACAAGAGACCCAGTACTTC
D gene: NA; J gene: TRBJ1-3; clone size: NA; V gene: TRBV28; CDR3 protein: CASSYGEGFNSGNTIYF; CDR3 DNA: TGTGCCAGCAGTTATGGGGAGGGCTTCAACTCTGGAAACACCATATATTTT
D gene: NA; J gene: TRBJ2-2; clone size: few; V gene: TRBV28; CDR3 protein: CASSSRKPNTGELFF; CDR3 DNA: TGTGCCAGCAGTTCCAGGAAGCCGAACACCGGGGAGCTGTTTTTT
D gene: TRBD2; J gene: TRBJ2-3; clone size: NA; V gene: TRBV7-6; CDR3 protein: CASSASWTSGAAGRDTQYF; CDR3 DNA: TGTGCCAGCAGCGCATCCTGGACTAGCGGGGCGGCGGGGAGGGATACGCAGTATTTT
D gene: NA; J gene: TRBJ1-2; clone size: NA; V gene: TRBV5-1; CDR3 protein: CASSLAGLTEDYGYTF; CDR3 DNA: TGCGCCAGCAGCTTGGCCGGACTCACGGAGGACTATGGCTACACCTTC
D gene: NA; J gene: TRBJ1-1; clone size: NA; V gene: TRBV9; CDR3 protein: CASSVGGVSTEAFF; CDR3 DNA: TGTGCCAGCAGCGTAGGCGGGGTGAGCACTGAAGCTTTCTTT
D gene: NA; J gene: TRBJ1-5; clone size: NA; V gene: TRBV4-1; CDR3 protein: CASSQDRGFQPQHF; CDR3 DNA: TGCGCCAGCAGCCAAGATAGGGGATTTCAGCCCCAGCATTTT
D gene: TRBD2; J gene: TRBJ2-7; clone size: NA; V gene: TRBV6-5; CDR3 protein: CASGGREIGYEQYF; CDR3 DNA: TGTGCCAGTGGGGGGAGGGAGATAGGCTACGAGCAGTACTTC
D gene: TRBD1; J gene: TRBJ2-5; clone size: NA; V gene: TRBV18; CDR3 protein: CASSRRGQGGETQYF; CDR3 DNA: TGTGCCAGCTCACGACGGGGACAGGGCGGTGAGACCCAGTACTTC
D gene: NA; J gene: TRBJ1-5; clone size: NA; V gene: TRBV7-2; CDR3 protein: CASSFGFSNQPQHF; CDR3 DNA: TGTGCCAGCAGCTTCGGTTTTAGCAATCAGCCCCAGCATTTT
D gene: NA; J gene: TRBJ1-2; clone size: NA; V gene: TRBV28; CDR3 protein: CASSPIYNYGYTF; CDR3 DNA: TGTGCCAGCAGCCCTATCTATAACTATGGCTACACCTTC
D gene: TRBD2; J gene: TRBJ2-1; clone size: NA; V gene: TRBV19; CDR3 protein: CASSSRTSGPLPNEQFF; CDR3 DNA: TGTGCCAGTAGTAGCCGGACTAGCGGGCCCCTACCCAATGAGCAGTTCTTC
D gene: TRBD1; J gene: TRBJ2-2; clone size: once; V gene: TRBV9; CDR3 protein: CASSAGGLGTGELFF; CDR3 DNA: TGTGCCAGCAGCGCAGGGGGCTTGGGCACCGGGGAGCTGTTTTTT
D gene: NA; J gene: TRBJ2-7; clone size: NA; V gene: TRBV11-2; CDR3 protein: CASSLVMGGSYEQYF; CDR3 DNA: TGTGCCAGCAGCTTGGTGATGGGGGGCTCCTACGAGCAGTACTTC
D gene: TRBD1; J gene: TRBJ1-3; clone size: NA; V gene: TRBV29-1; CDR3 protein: CSVEDLQGQGVDTIYF; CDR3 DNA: TGCAGCGTTGAAGATCTTCAAGGCCAGGGGGTGGACACCATATATTTT
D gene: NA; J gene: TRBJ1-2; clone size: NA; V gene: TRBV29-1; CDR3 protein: CSVAPKLNYGYTF; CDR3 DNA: TGCAGCGTTGCCCCAAAACTAAACTATGGCTACACCTTC
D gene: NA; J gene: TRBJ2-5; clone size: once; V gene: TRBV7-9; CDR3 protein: CASSLEGSRGETQYF; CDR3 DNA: TGTGCCAGCAGCTTAGAAGGATCTAGAGGGGAGACCCAGTACTTC
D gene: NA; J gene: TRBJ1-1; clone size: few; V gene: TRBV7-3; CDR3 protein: CASSPRGSHTEAFF; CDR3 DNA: TGTGCCAGCAGTCCCAGGGGATCCCACACTGAAGCTTTCTTT
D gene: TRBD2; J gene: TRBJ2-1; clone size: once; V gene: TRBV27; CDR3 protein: CASTSYSGGGPHEQFF; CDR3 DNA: TGTGCCAGCACCTCCTACAGCGGGGGGGGCCCCCATGAGCAGTTCTTC
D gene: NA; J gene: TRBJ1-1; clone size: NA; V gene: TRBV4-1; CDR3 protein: CASSQVGANTEAFF; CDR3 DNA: TGCGCCAGCAGCCAAGTAGGGGCTAACACTGAAGCTTTCTTT
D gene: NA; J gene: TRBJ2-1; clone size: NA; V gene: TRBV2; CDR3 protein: CASSVTTYNEQFF; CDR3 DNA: TGTGCCAGCAGTGTTACCACTTACAATGAGCAGTTCTTC
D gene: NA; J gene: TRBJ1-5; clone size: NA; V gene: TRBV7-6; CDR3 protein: CASSVGEGSQPQHF; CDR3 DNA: TGTGCCAGCAGCGTGGGGGAGGGGAGTCAGCCCCAGCATTTT
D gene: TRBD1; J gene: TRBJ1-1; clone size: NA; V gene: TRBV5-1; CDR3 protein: CASTTMGDRGTEAFF; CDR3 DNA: TGCGCCAGCACTACAATGGGGGACAGGGGGACTGAAGCTTTCTTT
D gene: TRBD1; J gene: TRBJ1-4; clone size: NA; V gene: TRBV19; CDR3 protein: CASIPGTEDEKLFF; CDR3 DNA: TGTGCCAGTATCCCCGGGACAGAAGATGAAAAACTGTTTTTT
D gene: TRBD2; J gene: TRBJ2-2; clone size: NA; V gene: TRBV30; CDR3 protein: CAAQAGGAFGTGELFF; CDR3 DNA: TGTGCCGCCCAAGCGGGGGGCGCTTTCGGCACCGGGGAGCTGTTTTTT
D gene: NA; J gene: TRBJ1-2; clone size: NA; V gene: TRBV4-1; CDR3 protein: CASSQAGYSDGYTF; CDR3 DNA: TGCGCCAGCAGCCAAGCAGGGTATTCAGATGGCTACACCTTC
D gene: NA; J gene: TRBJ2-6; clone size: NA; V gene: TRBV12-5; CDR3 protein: CASSGTPRTDTISGANVLTF; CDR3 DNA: TGTGCTAGTAGTGGGACCCCAAGGACAGACACCATCTCTGGGGCCAACGTCCTGACTTTC
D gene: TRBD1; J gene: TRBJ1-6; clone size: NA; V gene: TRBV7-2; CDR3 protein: CASSPTRLAGGSPLHF; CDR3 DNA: TGTGCCAGCAGCCCAACGCGTTTGGCAGGGGGTTCACCCCTCCACTTT
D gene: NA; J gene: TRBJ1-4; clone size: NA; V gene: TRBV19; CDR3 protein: CASSDRDYENEKLFF; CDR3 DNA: TGTGCCAGTAGTGACCGGGACTATGAAAATGAAAAACTGTTTTTT
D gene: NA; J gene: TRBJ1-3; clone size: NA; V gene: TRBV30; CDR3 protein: CAWSVRPAPRGPIYF; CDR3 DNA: TGTGCCTGGAGTGTACGTCCCGCACCGAGAGGGCCCATATATTTT
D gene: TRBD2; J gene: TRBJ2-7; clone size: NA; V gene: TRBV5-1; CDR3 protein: CASRTSVSYEQYF; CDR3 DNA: TGCGCCAGCAGGACTAGCGTCTCCTACGAGCAGTACTTC
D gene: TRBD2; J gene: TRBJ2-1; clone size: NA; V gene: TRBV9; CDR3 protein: CASSATSGAYNEQFF; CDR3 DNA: TGTGCCAGCAGCGCGACTAGCGGGGCCTACAATGAGCAGTTCTTC
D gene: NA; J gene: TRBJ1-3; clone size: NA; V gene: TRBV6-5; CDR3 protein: CASSYSGITGGNTIYF; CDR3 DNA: TGTGCCAGCAGTTATTCGGGGATCACTGGTGGAAACACCATATATTTT
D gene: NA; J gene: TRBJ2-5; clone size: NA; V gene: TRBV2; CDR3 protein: CASCLPPGTQYF; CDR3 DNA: TGTGCCAGCTGCCTCCCGCCGGGGACCCAGTACTTC
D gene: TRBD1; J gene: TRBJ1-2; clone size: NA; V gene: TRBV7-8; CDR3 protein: CASSLEGALYGYTF; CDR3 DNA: TGTGCCAGCAGCTTAGAGGGGGCTCTGTATGGCTACACCTTC
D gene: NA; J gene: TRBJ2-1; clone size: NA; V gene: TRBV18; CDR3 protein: CASSPLLVDEQFF; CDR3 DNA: TGTGCCAGCTCACCGCTTCTAGTCGATGAGCAGTTCTTC
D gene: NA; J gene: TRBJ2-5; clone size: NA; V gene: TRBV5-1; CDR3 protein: CASRNGQLAETQYF; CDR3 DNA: TGCGCCAGCAGAAACGGACAGTTGGCGGAGACCCAGTACTTC
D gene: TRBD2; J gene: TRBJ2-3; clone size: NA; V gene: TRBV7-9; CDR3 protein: CASLRGLAFTDTQYF; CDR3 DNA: TGTGCCAGCTTAAGGGGACTAGCGTTTACAGATACGCAGTATTTT
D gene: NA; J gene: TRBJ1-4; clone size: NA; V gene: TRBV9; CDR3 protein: CASSVMAGVGEKLFF; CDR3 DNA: TGTGCCAGCAGCGTAATGGCAGGGGTAGGAGAAAAACTGTTTTTT
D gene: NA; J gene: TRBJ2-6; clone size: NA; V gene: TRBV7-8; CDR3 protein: CASSLRSHSGANVLTF; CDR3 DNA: TGTGCCAGCAGCCTCAGATCCCACTCTGGGGCCAACGTCCTGACTTTC
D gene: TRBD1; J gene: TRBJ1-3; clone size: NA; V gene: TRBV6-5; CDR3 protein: CASSRQGSGNTIYF; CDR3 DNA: TGTGCCAGCAGCCGACAGGGTTCTGGAAACACCATATATTTT
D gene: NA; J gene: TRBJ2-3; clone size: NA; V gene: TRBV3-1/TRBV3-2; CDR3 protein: CASSPVLGAGPDTQYF; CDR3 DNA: TGTGCCAGCAGCCCCGTTTTGGGGGCTGGTCCAGATACGCAGTATTTT
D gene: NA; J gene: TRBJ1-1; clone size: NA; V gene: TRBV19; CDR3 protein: CASSSWGGVTEAFF; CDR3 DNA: TGTGCCAGTAGTTCCTGGGGAGGCGTTACTGAAGCTTTCTTT
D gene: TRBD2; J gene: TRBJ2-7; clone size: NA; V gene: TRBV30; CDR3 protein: CAWSASYYGGGAYEQYF; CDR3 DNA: TGTGCCTGGAGCGCCTCTTACTATGGCGGGGGGGCCTACGAGCAGTACTTC
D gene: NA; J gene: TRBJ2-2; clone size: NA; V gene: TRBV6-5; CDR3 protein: CASKKGGRTGELFF; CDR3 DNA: TGTGCCAGCAAGAAGGGGGGGCGGACCGGGGAGCTGTTTTTT
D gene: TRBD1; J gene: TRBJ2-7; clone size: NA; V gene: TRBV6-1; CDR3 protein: CASSGPTGGLTYEQYF; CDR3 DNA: TGTGCCAGCAGTGGCCCGACAGGGGGCCTAACCTACGAGCAGTACTTC
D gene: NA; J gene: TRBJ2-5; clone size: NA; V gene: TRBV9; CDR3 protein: CASSVGQGLEETQYF; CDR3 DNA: TGTGCCAGCAGCGTAGGTCAGGGGCTGGAGGAGACCCAGTACTTC
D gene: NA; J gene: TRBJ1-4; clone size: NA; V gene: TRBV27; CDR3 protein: CASSKHTPSSPNEKLFF; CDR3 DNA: TGTGCCAGCAGTAAACACACCCCTTCCAGTCCTAATGAAAAACTGTTTTTT
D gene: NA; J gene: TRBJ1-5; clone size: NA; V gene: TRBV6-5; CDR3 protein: CASSPAYREPQHF; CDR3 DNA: TGTGCCAGCAGCCCGGCTTATCGGGAGCCCCAGCATTTT
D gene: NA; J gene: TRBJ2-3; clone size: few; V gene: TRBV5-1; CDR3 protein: CASSLIPGGVTDTQYF; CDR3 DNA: TGCGCCAGCAGCTTGATCCCGGGGGGCGTCACAGATACGCAGTATTTT
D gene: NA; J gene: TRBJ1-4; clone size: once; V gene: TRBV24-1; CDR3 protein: CATSDGGLPTAKLFF; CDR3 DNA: TGTGCCACCAGTGATGGGGGCCTGCCGACCGCAAAACTGTTTTTT
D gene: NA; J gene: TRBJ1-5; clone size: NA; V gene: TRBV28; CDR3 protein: CASSLLFWRNQNQPQHF; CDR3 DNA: TGTGCCAGCAGTTTATTGTTTTGGCGGAACCAAAATCAGCCCCAGCATTTT
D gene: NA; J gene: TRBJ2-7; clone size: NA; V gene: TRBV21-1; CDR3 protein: CASSKDERAHEQYF; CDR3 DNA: TGTGCCAGCAGCAAAGATGAGCGAGCCCACGAGCAGTACTTC
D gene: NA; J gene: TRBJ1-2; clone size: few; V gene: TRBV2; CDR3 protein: CASSGPNYGYTF; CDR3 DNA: TGTGCCAGCAGTGGTCCGAACTATGGCTACACCTTC